Below are 15 T cell receptor beta chains sequenced from a single sample in a study of T cell changes during pregnancy in multiple sclerosis. Only in-frame clones appear in the TCRdb table, and some are missing; sequencing was by immunoSEQ multiplex PCR. Of 55,000 to 85,000 clones listed, approximately 90% are singletons. Sample: peripheral blood, taken in the third trimester of pregnancy. The receptors shown here come from a female donor with multiple sclerosis, enrolled in a pregnancy study.

This sequence joins TRBV6-5 and TRBJ2-3; possibly TRBD2 for D (6 bases). Trimming pared 4 bases from V and 0 bases from J, leaving 11 bases between. The CDR3 loop spans 15 amino acids. CDR1 is MNHEY, CDR2 SVGAGI, per germline. CDR3 amino acids: CASSSLGTSTDTQYF. As DNA, the CDR3 is TGTGCCAGCAGTTCCCTCGGGACTAGCACAGATACGCAGTATTTT.

For this clone: It may be a read error: a sequence one base away is much more abundant. Here the CDR3 DNA reads TGTGCCAGCAGTTTCTGGAACACTGAAGCTTTCTTT. This gives the protein CASSFWNTEAFF. The J gene is TRBJ1-1, the V gene TRBV28; D remains unclear. V shed 3 bases and J shed 1 base, with 3 bases lying between them. CDR3 size: 12 residues. Germline CDR1 is MDHEN and CDR2 is SYDVKM. Looking up the rest from reference TRBV28 and TRBJ1-1 gives the full variable domain: DVKVTQSSRYLVKRTGEKVFLECVQDMDHENMFWYRQDPGLGLRLIYFSYDVKMKEKGDIPEGYSVSREKKERFSLILESASTNQTSMYLCASSFWNTEAFFGQGTRLTVV.

The gene calls are TRBV5-1 and TRBJ2-3; TRBD2 matches at 9 bases. Germline V gene lookup returns CDR1 SGHRS and CDR2 YFSETQ. CDR3 length: 16 amino acids. Trimming removed 0 bases from V and 3 bases from J; junction bases left unmatched: 5. CDR3 DNA sequence: TGCGCCAGCAGCTTGGCTAGGAGCGGGAGGACAGATACGCAGTATTTT. Protein: CASSLARSGRTDTQYF. Supplemented by reference TRBV5-1 and TRBJ2-3, the full variable domain reads KAGVTQTPRYLIKTRGQQVTLSCSPISGHRSVSWYQQTPGQGLQFLFEYFSETQRNKGNFPGRFSGRQFSNSRSEMNVSTLELGDSALYLCASSLARSGRTDTQYFGPGTRLTVL.

The rearrangement links TRBV6-5 to TRBJ1-4; D is perhaps TRBD1 (5 bases). From germline, CDR1 is MNHEY and CDR2 SVGAGI. Trimming cost V 2 bases and J 4 bases, with 11 bases left between them. The CDR3 consists of 15 residues. The CDR3 DNA reads as TGTGCCAGCAGTTACCAGGGCGGTGGTAATGAAAAACTGTTTTTT. Translated: CASSYQGGGNEKLFF.

This rearrangement joins TRBV7-9 to TRBJ2-7; D remains ambiguous. Germline loops: CDR1 SEHNR, CDR2 FQNEAQ (reference sequence). Trimming shortened V by 1 base and J by 1 base, and 11 bases separated the two germline ends. The CDR3 has 15 residues. CDR3 sequence reads: CASSLGPGSSYEQYF. Written as DNA, the CDR3 is TGTGCCAGCAGCTTAGGCCCGGGTTCTTCCTACGAGCAGTACTTC.

The chain is built from TRBV6-4 and TRBJ2-1, with 13 bases lining up with TRBD2. The CDR3 loop spans 14 amino acids. Germline assignment: CDR1 MRHNA and CDR2 SNTAGT. With 6 bases clipped from V and 14 bases from J, the junction kept 10 bases outside the gene matches. CDR3 loop: CASRELAGGPGEFF. CDR3 DNA: TGTGCCAGCAGAGAACTAGCGGGAGGGCCGGGGGAGTTCTTC.

The chain combines TRBV18 with TRBJ1-1; tentative D call: TRBD1 (5 bases). V was shortened by 6 bases and J by 5 bases, with 13 bases between the two germline ends. Germline V gene lookup returns CDR1 KGHSH and CDR2 LQKENI. The CDR3 runs 13 residues. CDR3 amino acids: CASSPPGRTEAFF. The CDR3 DNA sequence: TGTGCCAGCTCCCCCCCAGGGCGAACTGAAGCTTTCTTT.

The chain links TRBV30 to TRBJ2-3; 13 nucleotides align to TRBD2. This CDR3 spans 19 amino acids. CDR1 is GTSNPN and CDR2 is SVGIG in the germline V gene (reference sequence). V was pared by 2 bases and J by 0 bases, with 11 bases of the junction left unmatched. This CDR3 reads CAWSSGTSGASSSTDTQYF. Here the CDR3 DNA reads TGTGCCTGGAGTTCCGGGACTAGCGGGGCCTCGTCTAGCACAGATACGCAGTATTTT.

The chain recombines TRBV19 with TRBJ1-4; 8 bases fit TRBD1. Trimming at V came to 6 bases and at J to 0 bases, leaving 6 bases not matched to a gene. Per the germline V gene, CDR1 is LNHDA and CDR2 is SQIVND (reference sequence). The CDR3 is 16 residues long. The CDR3 spells CASSNLQGATNEKLFF. CDR3 DNA: TGTGCCAGTAGCAACTTACAGGGGGCAACTAATGAAAAACTGTTTTTT. Combining the CDR3 with reference TRBV19 and TRBJ1-4 gives the whole variable domain DGGITQSPKYLFRKEGQNVTLSCEQNLNHDAMYWYRQDPGQGLRLIYYSQIVNDFQKGDIAEGYSVSREKKESFPLTVTSAQKNPTAFYLCASSNLQGATNEKLFFGSGTQLSVL.

The chain is built from TRBV2 and TRBJ2-7; 9 bases are a match to TRBD2. Unmatched junction bases numbered 10, after V lost 7 bases and J lost 3 bases. Per germline, CDR1 SNHLY and CDR2 FYNNEI. The CDR3 consists of 15 residues. The CDR3 spells CASTLTSGSNYEQYF. CDR3 bases: TGTGCCAGCACGTTGACTAGCGGATCCAACTACGAGCAGTACTTC. The full variable domain, completed using reference TRBV2 and TRBJ2-7, is EPEVTQTPSHQVTQMGQEVILRCVPISNHLYFYWYRQILGQKVEFLVSFYNNEISEKSEIFDDQFSVERPDGSNFTLKIRSTKLEDSAMYFCASTLTSGSNYEQYFGPGTRLTVT.

The chain recombines TRBV18 with TRBJ2-7; a weak D match, TRBD1 (6 bases). The CDR3 consists of 12 residues. Germline V lookup: CDR1 KGHSH, CDR2 LQKENI. V lost 6 bases to trimming and J lost 3 bases, with 9 bases between them. The CDR3 sequence is CASSSDSYEQYF. CDR3 nucleotide sequence: TGTGCCAGCTCCTCGGACAGCTACGAGCAGTACTTC.

This chain joins TRBV5-6 and TRBJ1-1; D may be TRBD1 (5 bases). The V and J ends lost 0 bases and 4 bases respectively, with 7 bases between them. Germline CDR1 SGHDT, CDR2 YYEEEE. The CDR3 extends over 13 amino acids. The CDR3 region is CASSLGGGTEAFF. DNA of the CDR3: TGTGCCAGCAGCTTGGGCGGGGGCACTGAAGCTTTCTTT.

The chain uses TRBV28 and TRBJ2-5; D might be TRBD1 (5 bases). Germline lookup yields CDR1 MDHEN and CDR2 SYDVKM. The CDR3 covers 15 residues. V gave up 3 bases and J gave up 3 bases, with 14 bases separating them. CDR3 DNA: TGTGCCAGCAGTTTGGTTTGGGGCAGGGAAGAGACCCAGTACTTC. Encoded protein: CASSLVWGREETQYF.

The V gene is TRBV19, the J gene TRBJ2-7; 7 positions match TRBD1. The CDR3 covers 15 residues. Trimming cost V 7 bases and J 1 base; bases outside gene matches: 10. From germline, CDR1 is LNHDA and CDR2 SQIVND (reference sequence). The CDR3 protein is CASNPTHRGSYEQYF. In nucleotides, the CDR3 is TGTGCCAGTAACCCGACCCACAGGGGTTCCTACGAGCAGTACTTC. Together with reference TRBV19 and TRBJ2-7, the CDR3 gives the full variable domain: DGGITQSPKYLFRKEGQNVTLSCEQNLNHDAMYWYRQDPGQGLRLIYYSQIVNDFQKGDIAEGYSVSREKKESFPLTVTSAQKNPTAFYLCASNPTHRGSYEQYFGPGTRLTVT.

This rearrangement joins TRBV11-2 to TRBJ1-4; D uncertain. Germline V gives CDR1 SGHAT, CDR2 FQNNGV. The V gene lost 0 bases and the J gene lost 13 bases, with 9 bases spanning the gap. The CDR3 extends over 12 amino acids. CDR3 in amino acids: CASSLEQFRLFF. The DNA of the CDR3 is TGTGCCAGCAGCTTAGAGCAGTTTCGACTGTTTTTT.